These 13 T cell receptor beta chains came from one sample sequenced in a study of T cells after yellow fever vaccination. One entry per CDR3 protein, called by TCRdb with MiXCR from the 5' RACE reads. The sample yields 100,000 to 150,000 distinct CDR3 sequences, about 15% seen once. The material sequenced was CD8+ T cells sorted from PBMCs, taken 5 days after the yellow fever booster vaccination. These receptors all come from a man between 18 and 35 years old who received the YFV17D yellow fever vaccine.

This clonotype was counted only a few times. The CDR3 loop reads CASSQAGGRFGTDTQYF. The CDR3 nucleotides read TGTGCCAGCAGTCAAGCAGGGGGCCGCTTTGGCACAGATACGCAGTATTTT. The chain carries TRBV28 and TRBJ2-3; 8 positions match TRBD1. The CDR3 contains 17 residues. V was clipped by 5 bases and J by 1 base; unmatched bases: 11. Germline V CDR1 and CDR2: MDHEN, SYDVKM.

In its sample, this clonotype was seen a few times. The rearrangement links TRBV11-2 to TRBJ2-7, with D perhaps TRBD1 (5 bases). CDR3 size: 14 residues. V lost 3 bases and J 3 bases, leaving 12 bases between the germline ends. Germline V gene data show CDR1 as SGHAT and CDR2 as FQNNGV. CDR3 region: CASSFLPDNYEQYF. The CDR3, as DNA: TGTGCCAGCAGCTTCCTCCCGGACAACTACGAGCAGTACTTC.

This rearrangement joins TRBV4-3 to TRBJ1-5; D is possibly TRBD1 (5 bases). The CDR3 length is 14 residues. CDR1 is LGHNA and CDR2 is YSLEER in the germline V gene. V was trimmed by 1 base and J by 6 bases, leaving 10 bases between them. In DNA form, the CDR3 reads TGCGCCAGCAGCCAAGTGCAGGGTAGTCAGCCCCAGCATTTT. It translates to CASSQVQGSQPQHF.

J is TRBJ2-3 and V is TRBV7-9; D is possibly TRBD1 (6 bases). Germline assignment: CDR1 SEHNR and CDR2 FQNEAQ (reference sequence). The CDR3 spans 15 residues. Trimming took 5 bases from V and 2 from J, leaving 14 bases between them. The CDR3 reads CASSPGERLTDTQYF. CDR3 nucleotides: TGTGCCAGCAGCCCAGGGGAAAGACTCACAGATACGCAGTATTTT.

Here the CDR3 DNA reads TGCGCCAGCAGCCAATTCCCTCGGGGCCCCTACAATGAGCAGTTCTTC. Amino acids: CASSQFPRGPYNEQFF. The gene calls are TRBV4-1 and TRBJ2-1; D tentatively reads TRBD1 or TRBD2 (5 bases each). The length of the CDR3 is 16 residues. Looked up from germline, CDR1 is MGHRA and CDR2 is YSYEKL. V was cut by 2 bases and J by 2 bases, with 13 bases left in between.

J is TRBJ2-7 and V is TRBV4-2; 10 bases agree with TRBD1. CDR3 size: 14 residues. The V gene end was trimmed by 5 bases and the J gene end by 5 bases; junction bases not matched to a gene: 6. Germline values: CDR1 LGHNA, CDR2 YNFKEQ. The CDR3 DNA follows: TGTGCCAGCAGCAATGGACAGGGGGTCGACGAGCAGTACTTC. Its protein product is CASSNGQGVDEQYF.

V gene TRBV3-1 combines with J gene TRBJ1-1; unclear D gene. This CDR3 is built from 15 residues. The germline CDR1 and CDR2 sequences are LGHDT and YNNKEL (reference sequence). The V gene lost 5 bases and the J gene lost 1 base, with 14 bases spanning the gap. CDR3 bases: TGTGCCAGCAGCAATGTCGCGCACGGGAACACTGAAGCTTTCTTT. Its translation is CASSNVAHGNTEAFF.

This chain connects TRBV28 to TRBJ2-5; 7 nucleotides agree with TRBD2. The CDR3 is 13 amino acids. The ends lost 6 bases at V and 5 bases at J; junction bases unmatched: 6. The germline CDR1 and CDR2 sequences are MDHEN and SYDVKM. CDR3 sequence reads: CASSLTSKETQYF. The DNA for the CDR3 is TGTGCCAGCAGCCTGACTAGCAAGGAGACCCAGTACTTC.

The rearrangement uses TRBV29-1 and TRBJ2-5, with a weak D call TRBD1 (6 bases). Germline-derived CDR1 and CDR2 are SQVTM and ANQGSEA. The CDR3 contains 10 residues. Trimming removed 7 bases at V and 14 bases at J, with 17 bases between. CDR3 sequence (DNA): TGCAGCGCAGACACAGGGCCCGGTTACTTC. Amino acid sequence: CSADTGPGYF.

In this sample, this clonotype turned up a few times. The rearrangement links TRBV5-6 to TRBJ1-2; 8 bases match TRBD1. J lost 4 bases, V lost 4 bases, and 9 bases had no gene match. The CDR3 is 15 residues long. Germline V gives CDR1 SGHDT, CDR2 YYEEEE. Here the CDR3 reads CASSDGQGVGYGYTF. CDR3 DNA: TGTGCCAGCAGCGACGGACAGGGCGTCGGCTATGGCTACACCTTC.

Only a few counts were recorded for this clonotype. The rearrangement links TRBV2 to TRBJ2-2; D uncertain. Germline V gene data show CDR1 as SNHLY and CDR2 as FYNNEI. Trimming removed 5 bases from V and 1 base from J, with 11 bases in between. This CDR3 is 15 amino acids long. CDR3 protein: CASSPGLENTGELFF. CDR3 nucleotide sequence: TGTGCCAGCAGTCCCGGGCTGGAGAACACCGGGGAGCTGTTTTTT.

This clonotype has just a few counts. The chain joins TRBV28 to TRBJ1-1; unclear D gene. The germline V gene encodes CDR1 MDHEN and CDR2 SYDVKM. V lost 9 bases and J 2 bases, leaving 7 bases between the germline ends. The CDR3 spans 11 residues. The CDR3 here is CASGKNTEAFF. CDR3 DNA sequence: TGTGCCAGTGGAAAAAACACTGAAGCTTTCTTT.

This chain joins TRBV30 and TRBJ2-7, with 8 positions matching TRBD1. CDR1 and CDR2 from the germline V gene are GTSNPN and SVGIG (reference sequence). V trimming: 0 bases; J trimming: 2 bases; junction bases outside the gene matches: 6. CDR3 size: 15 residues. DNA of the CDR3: TGTGCCTGGAGTGTAGGGACAGGAGTACCCTACGAGCAGTACTTC. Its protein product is CAWSVGTGVPYEQYF.